This entry lists 5 T cell receptor beta chains sequenced from one sample in a study of shared clonotypes between healthy human individuals. The naive CD8 subset, CD45RO-negative cells positively selected for CCR7, excluded terminally differentiated effector memory CD45RA+ cells. Sequencing was performed with immunoSEQ multiplex PCR; in TCRdb, only in-frame clones are kept and a portion is missing. The data contain under 700,000 clones, approximately 95% of them singletons. Sequencing was performed on naive CD8+ T cells sorted from blood. All receptors derive from a woman between 25 and 40 years old in good health.

The chain combines TRBV6-5 with TRBJ2-5; TRBD2 is a possible D gene (5 bases). CDR1 is MNHEY and CDR2 is SVGAGI in the germline V gene. The CDR3 is 14 amino acids. With 7 bases removed from V and 0 bases from J, the gap between germline ends came to 12 bases. CDR3 nucleotide sequence: TGTGCCAGCACTCGCGACGGGAACCAAGAGACCCAGTACTTC. It specifies CASTRDGNQETQYF.

This clone was seen just once. V usage is TRBV10-3 and J usage is TRBJ2-2; D possibly uses TRBD1 or TRBD2 (5 bases each). There are 16 residues in the CDR3. V shed 3 bases and J shed 7 bases, with 18 bases lying between them. Looked up from germline, CDR1 is ENHRY and CDR2 is SYGVKD. CDR3 in amino acids: CAISEVFGGEGGELFF. DNA of the CDR3: TGTGCCATCAGTGAAGTGTTTGGGGGAGAGGGCGGGGAGCTGTTTTTT.

This clone was counted between two and nine times. This rearrangement joins TRBV29-1 to TRBJ2-2; either TRBD1 or TRBD2 may fit D (6 bases each). CDR3 length: 12 amino acids. With 7 bases removed from V and 4 bases from J, the gap between germline ends came to 10 bases. CDR1 is SQVTM and CDR2 is ANQGSEA in the germline V gene. The CDR3, as DNA: TGCAGCGCCGAGGGGGGCACCGGGGAGCTGTTTTTT. Translating gives CSAEGGTGELFF.

In DNA, the CDR3 is TGTGCCAGCAGCCCTGTTAGTGCTTCCTACGAGCAGTACTTC. It specifies CASSPVSASYEQYF. The chain combines TRBV27 with TRBJ2-7; D is unclear. This CDR3 comprises 14 residues. Germline V gives CDR1 MNHEY, CDR2 SMNVEV (reference sequence). Between the trimmed V and J ends, which lost 6 bases and 1 base, there was a span of 13 bases.

The chain couples TRBV19 to TRBJ1-5; D gene ambiguous. Germline CDR1 is LNHDA and CDR2 is SQIVND (reference sequence). With 7 bases removed from V and 7 bases from J, the gap between germline ends came to 11 bases. This CDR3 is 12 amino acids long. CDR3 residues: CASTLGSQPQHF. In nucleotides, the CDR3 is TGTGCCAGTACTTTGGGTTCCCAGCCCCAGCATTTT.